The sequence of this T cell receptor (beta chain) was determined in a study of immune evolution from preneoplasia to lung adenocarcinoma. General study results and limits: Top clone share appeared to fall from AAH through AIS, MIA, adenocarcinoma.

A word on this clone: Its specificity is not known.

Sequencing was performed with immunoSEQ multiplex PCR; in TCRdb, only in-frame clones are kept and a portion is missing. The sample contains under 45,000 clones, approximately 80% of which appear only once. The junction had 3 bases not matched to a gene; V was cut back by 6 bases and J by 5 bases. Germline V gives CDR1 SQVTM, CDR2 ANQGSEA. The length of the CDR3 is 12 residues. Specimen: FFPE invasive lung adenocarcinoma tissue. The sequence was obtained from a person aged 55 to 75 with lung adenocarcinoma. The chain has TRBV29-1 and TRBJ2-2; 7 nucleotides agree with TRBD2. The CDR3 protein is CSVGGGTGELFF. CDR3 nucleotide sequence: TGCAGCGTGGGGGGGGGAACCGGGGAGCTGTTTTTT.